The TCR beta chain under discussion was sequenced for a study of cytomegalovirus exposure and HLA in healthy donors. Study-wide results and caveats: TRBV6-2, TRBV6-3 and other indistinguishable V segments were excluded.

In the case of this clone: Its antigen is unidentified.

Germline assignment: CDR1 SNHLY and CDR2 FYNNEI. The CDR3 runs 12 residues. V lost 3 bases and J lost 10, with 10 bases in between. PCR primers comprised 60 Vbeta and 13 Jbeta primers. Generated by immunoSEQ multiplex PCR, the TCRdb table keeps only in-frame clones and is missing some. The sample lists about 130,000 clones, 60% to 80% occurring once. This TCR was recovered from a man over 45 in good health and CMV-seronegative. Sample: PBMCs. The V gene is TRBV2, the J gene TRBJ1-5; D call uncertain. The CDR3 nucleotides are TGTGCCAGCAGTGACGGGGTCCAACCCCAGCATTTT. Its translation is CASSDGVQPQHF.